These T cell receptor beta chains were read from a single sample in a study of blood T cells in healthy people across ages. TCRdb re-analysed the 5' RACE reads in MiXCR, keeping a single row per CDR3 protein. The sample consists of under 2,000,000 distinct CDR3 sequences, roughly 50% of them appearing once. Sequencing used blood. The receptors were sampled from a woman in her thirties or forties in good health. Each CDR3 is given with its conserved first and last residue. Each record gives: J gene, D gene, V gene, clone size, CDR3 protein, CDR3 DNA. D genes are given only for firm matches. A clone size is listed for some rows: how often the clone was seen (once, few, many), or a class if it is expanded.

TRBJ1-2,TRBD1,TRBV18,-,CASSPGTDQHGYTF,TGTGCCAGCTCACCTGGGACAGACCAGCATGGCTACACCTTC
TRBJ1-5,-,TRBV28,-,CASSPSHGGNQPQHF,TGTGCCAGCAGTCCCAGTCACGGGGGCAATCAGCCCCAGCATTTT
TRBJ2-5,-,TRBV5-1,-,CASSSETPRRETQYF,TGCGCCAGCAGCTCCGAAACTCCGAGGAGGGAGACCCAGTACTTC
TRBJ2-3,TRBD1,TRBV24-1,few,CATSQAGTAPTDTQYF,TGTGCCACCAGTCAGGCCGGGACAGCACCCACAGATACGCAGTATTTT
TRBJ2-7,TRBD1,TRBV11-2,-,CASTRTGLPEQYF,TGTGCCAGCACCAGGACAGGCCTCCCTGAGCAGTACTTC
TRBJ1-2,-,TRBV20-1,-,CSAQLRDLGYGYTF,TGCAGTGCCCAACTCAGGGACTTGGGCTATGGCTACACCTTC
TRBJ2-7,TRBD2,TRBV4-2,few,CASSQAVGLAPSYEQYF,TGTGCCAGCAGCCAAGCTGTAGGACTAGCCCCTTCCTACGAGCAGTACTTC
TRBJ1-2,-,TRBV3-1,many,CASSQVGGHNYGYTF,TGTGCCAGCAGCCAAGTAGGGGGGCACAACTATGGCTACACCTTC
TRBJ2-7,TRBD2,TRBV6-2/TRBV6-3,-,CASSYRFESDTRGGPSYEQYF,TGTGCCAGCAGTTATCGGTTCGAATCGGACACTCGCGGGGGGCCCTCCTACGAGCAGTACTTC
TRBJ2-3,TRBD1,TRBV10-3,many,CAISLGQGTDTQYF,TGTGCCATCAGTTTGGGACAGGGCACAGATACGCAGTATTTT
TRBJ2-1,TRBD2,TRBV25-1,few,CASSEYLAGYNEQFF,TGTGCCAGCAGTGAATACCTAGCGGGGTACAATGAGCAGTTCTTC
TRBJ2-7,-,TRBV9,-,CASSVGGARDEQYF,TGTGCCAGCAGCGTAGGCGGGGCGCGCGACGAGCAGTACTTC
TRBJ2-5,-,TRBV5-6,-,CAATRGSGETQYF,TGTGCCGCGACCAGGGGTTCGGGGGAGACCCAGTACTTC
TRBJ2-1,TRBD2,TRBV25-1,-,CASSAGLAGARGGNEQFF,TGTGCCAGCAGTGCGGGACTAGCGGGGGCCCGGGGGGGCAATGAGCAGTTCTTC
TRBJ2-7,-,TRBV6-2/TRBV6-3,-,CASSPGENEQYF,TGTGCCAGCAGCCCAGGGGAAAACGAGCAGTACTTC
TRBJ2-1,TRBD1,TRBV24-1,few,CATSGQGIVAEQFF,TGTGCCACCTCGGGACAGGGGATCGTTGCTGAGCAGTTCTTC
TRBJ2-3,-,TRBV20-1,-,CSAPQGGSTDTQYF,TGCAGTGCTCCTCAGGGTGGAAGCACAGATACGCAGTATTTT
TRBJ1-1,TRBD1,TRBV7-3,-,CASSLRGQGTRPDMSTEAFF,TGTGCCAGCAGCTTAAGGGGACAGGGAACCCGCCCTGACATGAGCACTGAAGCTTTCTTT
TRBJ2-6,-,TRBV4-2,-,CASSRTASGANVLTF,TGTGCCAGCAGCCGGACAGCCTCTGGGGCCAACGTCCTGACTTTC
TRBJ2-1,-,TRBV15,few,CATSRDLGLSNEQFF,TGTGCCACCAGCAGAGATCTAGGACTATCTAATGAGCAGTTCTTC
TRBJ2-5,TRBD2,TRBV7-6,few,CASSPLGASGGAHEQYF,TGTGCCAGCAGCCCCCTCGGGGCTAGCGGGGGGGCGCATGAGCAGTACTTC
TRBJ2-1,-,TRBV4-1,few,CASSRPEIANEQFF,TGCGCCAGCAGCCGCCCAGAGATTGCAAATGAGCAGTTCTTC
TRBJ2-2,TRBD2,TRBV28,-,CASSLRGVPGTGELFF,TGTGCCAGCAGTTTGCGGGGGGTCCCCGGAACCGGGGAGCTGTTTTTT
TRBJ2-5,TRBD1,TRBV11-2,-,CASSPDRVSKETQYF,TGTGCCAGCAGCCCGGACAGGGTGTCAAAAGAGACCCAGTACTTC
TRBJ2-7,-,TRBV9,-,CASSEPRDDSYNEQYF,TGTGCCAGCAGCGAACCACGCGACGACTCCTACAATGAGCAGTACTTC
TRBJ2-7,TRBD1,TRBV20-1,-,CSAKDRVVYEQYF,TGCAGTGCCAAGGACAGGGTGGTCTACGAGCAGTACTTC
TRBJ1-2,-,TRBV28,few,CASRTYTSLSGYTF,TGTGCCAGCAGGACCTACACCTCTCTATCTGGCTACACCTTC
TRBJ2-1,-,TRBV7-2,few,CASSESVGISYNEQFF,TGTGCCAGCAGCGAATCGGTGGGGATTTCCTACAATGAGCAGTTCTTC
TRBJ1-6,-,TRBV20-1,few,CSAAGLPAEISPLHF,TGCAGTGCCGCGGGACTCCCGGCAGAGATTTCACCCCTCCACTTT
TRBJ2-7,-,TRBV20-1,-,CSARVRTALVPYEQYF,TGCAGTGCTAGAGTTAGGACAGCCCTCGTTCCCTACGAGCAGTACTTC
TRBJ1-5,TRBD1,TRBV20-1,-,CSARLSGGLGNQPQHF,TGCAGTGCTAGATTATCAGGGGGCCTTGGCAATCAGCCCCAGCATTTT
TRBJ1-1,TRBD1,TRBV7-6,-,CASSTDRGGEAFF,TGTGCCAGCAGCACAGACAGGGGAGGTGAAGCTTTCTTT
TRBJ2-1,TRBD2,TRBV6-1,-,CASKERGTRYNEQFF,TGTGCCAGCAAAGAGAGGGGGACTAGGTACAATGAGCAGTTCTTC
TRBJ2-5,-,TRBV5-1,few,CASSLGRGWPQETQYF,TGCGCCAGCAGCTTGGGCCGGGGATGGCCCCAAGAGACCCAGTACTTC
TRBJ1-2,TRBD1,TRBV6-5,-,CASSKAGGDYGYTF,TGTGCCAGCAGTAAGGCAGGGGGTGACTATGGCTACACCTTC
TRBJ2-5,-,TRBV28,-,CASSWNRDLGETQYF,TGTGCCAGCAGTTGGAACAGGGACCTAGGGGAGACCCAGTACTTC
TRBJ2-4,TRBD2,TRBV7-2,-,CASSSSGGLAKNIQYF,TGTGCCAGCAGCTCTTCGGGGGGGCTAGCCAAAAACATTCAGTACTTC
TRBJ1-2,TRBD1,TRBV6-5,once,CASRGTGGRGYGYTF,TGTGCCAGCAGGGGAACAGGGGGCCGCGGCTATGGCTACACCTTC
TRBJ2-3,TRBD2,TRBV12-3/TRBV12-4,-,CASSLSSGALYSTDTQYF,TGTGCCAGCAGTTTAAGTAGCGGGGCCCTCTACAGCACAGATACGCAGTATTTT
TRBJ2-1,-,TRBV21-1,-,CASHRSSYNEQFF,TGTGCCAGCCATAGGAGCTCCTACAATGAGCAGTTCTTC
TRBJ2-7,-,TRBV2,-,CASSENIGGSEQYF,TGTGCCAGCAGTGAAAACATTGGGGGGAGCGAGCAGTACTTC
TRBJ1-1,-,TRBV29-1,-,CSVARTQGLTEAFF,TGCAGCGTCGCCCGGACACAGGGTTTGACTGAAGCTTTCTTT